A single sample is the source of the 14 T cell receptor delta chains below, sequenced in a study of in vitro expanded adult blood gammadelta T cells. TCRdb repeated clone calling on the 5' RACE reads with CATT. The table records some 340 delta-chain clones, 38% of them present only once. Their specific antigens are unknown. Treatment given: AbnobaViscum Pini, a non-fermented European mistletoe (Viscum album, pine host) extract drug, around 970 ug/mL. FACS sorting after expansion isolated live CD3+ TCRgammadelta+ Vgamma9+ Vdelta2+ T cells. PBMC were pulsed for one day with around 970 ug/mL AbnobaViscum P, then washed three times. The cells grew for about 15 days in culture, receiving fresh IL-2 every 3 to 4 days. Sequences were derived from gamma-delta T cells from peripheral blood expanded in culture, sampled from an in vitro culture stimulated with Abnoba P. These receptor sequences come from an adult in good health.

Concerning this clone: It differs at one base from a far larger clone, so likely a read error. Other DNA sequences from this sample encode an identical CDR3 as well. The chain recombines TRDV2 with TRDJ1; no clear D. The J gene is not listed in TCRdb, so it was assigned here from a DNA match to germline. Per the germline V gene, CDR1 is GEAIGNYY and CDR2 is EKD. The CDR3 runs 16 residues. The chain's CDR3 is CACDTVGNPIRDKLIF. The CDR3 DNA sequence: TGTGCCTGCGACACCGTAGGGAACCCAATCCGCGATAAACTCATCTTT.

By sample fraction, this clone is large. Being one base from a much bigger clone, this may be a read error. This specimen includes other DNA sequences encoding the same CDR3. CDR3 sequence (DNA): TGTGCCTGTGACACCGTAGGGAACCCAATCCGTGATAAACTCATCTTT. Residues: CACDTVGNPIRDKLIF. The chain recombines TRDV2 with TRDJ1; D uncertain. V was clipped by 0 bases and J by 5 bases, with 18 bases between them. CDR1 and CDR2 from the germline V gene are GEAIGNYY and EKD. The CDR3 runs 16 residues.

As regards this clone: A far larger clone is off by one base, so a read error is likely. The sample contains more than one DNA sequence encoding this CDR3. The rearrangement links TRDV2 to TRDJ1; the match to TRDD2 covers 8 bases. TCRdb records no J gene; here it was assigned by comparing the DNA to germline. The CDR3 runs to 25 residues. Looked up from germline, CDR1 is GEAIGNYY and CDR2 is EKD. Trimming cost V 0 bases and J 0 bases; bases outside gene matches: 32. This chain's CDR3 is CACDTVGLPILGDVPAVRYTDKLIF. In DNA form, the CDR3 reads TGTGCCTGTGACACCGTAGGCCTTCCTATTCTTGGGGATGTCCCTGCGGTACGGTACACCGATAAACTCATCTTT.

This clone has a handful of counts. A far larger clone is one base from this, pointing to a likely read error. Other DNA sequences of this sample code for an identical CDR3. V gene TRDV2 combines with J gene TRDJ1, with D unresolved. The J gene, not given by TCRdb, was assigned here from a germline match of the nucleotide sequence. The V end lost 3 bases, the J end lost 5 bases, and 21 bases lay between the germline ends. The CDR3 consists of 16 residues. Per germline, CDR1 GEAIGNYY and CDR2 EKD. The CDR3: CACDPVGRGGTDKLIF. The DNA for the CDR3 is TGTGCCTGTGACCCGGTGGGTAGAGGAGGGACAGATAAACTCATCTTT.

This clone was counted only a few times. This is likely an artifact of a read error, given a far larger clone one base away. V is TRDV2 and J is TRDJ1; the match to TRDD3 covers 11 bases. TCRdb gives no J gene; it was assigned here by matching the DNA to germline. Trimming at V came to 6 bases and at J to 3 bases, leaving 17 bases not matched to a gene. This CDR3 spans 18 amino acids. From germline, CDR1 is GEAIGNYY and CDR2 EKD. CDR3 in amino acids: CACLPLLGDKRVSDKLIF. As DNA, the CDR3 is TGTGCCTGTTTACCCTTACTGGGGGATAAAAGGGTCTCCGATAAACTCATCTTT.

Turning to this clone: This likely came from a read error, as a far larger clone is one base away. The J gene is TRDJ1, the V gene TRDV2; 11 nucleotides line up with TRDD3. The J gene was not available in TCRdb and was assigned here by matching the DNA to germline segments. Trimming took 0 bases from V and 0 from J; bases not matched to a gene: 8. The V gene's germline CDR1 is GEAIGNYY and CDR2 EKD. The CDR3 contains 18 residues. CDR3 DNA: TGTGCCTGTGACACCTTACTGGGGGATATGACTTACACCGATAAACTCATCTTT. It translates to CACDTLLGDMTYTDKLIF.

Concerning this clone: A read error is likely here: a far larger clone is one base away. The chain joins TRDV2 to TRDJ1; perhaps TRDD3 as D (6 bases). The CDR3 covers 18 residues. The V end was cut by 6 bases, the J end by 1 base, with 26 bases between. Germline assignment: CDR1 GEAIGNYY and CDR2 EKD. CDR3 DNA sequence: TGTGCCTGTTTACCCTTACTGTGGGATAAAAGGGTCACCGATAAACTCATCTTT. It yields the protein CACLPLLWDKRVTDKLIF.

This clone was observed a few times. It is likely a read error: a sequence one base away is far more abundant. This rearrangement joins TRDV2 to TRDJ3; TRDD3 matches 9 bases. The CDR3 runs to 19 residues. Trimming at V came to 1 base and at J to 2 bases, leaving 8 bases not matched to a gene. CDR1 is GEAIGNYY and CDR2 is EKD in the germline V gene. CDR3 amino acids: CACDTTGGNRTWDTRQMFF. In DNA form, the CDR3 reads TGTGCCTGTGACACAACTGGGGGAAACCGGACCTGGGACACCCGACAGATGTTTTTC.

This clone was observed a handful of times. A far larger clone is off by one base, so a read error is likely. The CDR3 reads CACDTLLGGKNTTGDTRQMFF. Here the CDR3 DNA reads TGTGCCTGTGACACCCTCCTGGGGGGCAAGAATACTACCGGGGACACCCGACAGATGTTTTTC. This chain uses TRDV2 with TRDJ3, with TRDD3 matching over 7 bases. TCRdb records no J gene; here it was assigned by comparing the DNA to germline. Germline V gene data show CDR1 as GEAIGNYY and CDR2 as EKD. This CDR3 is built from 21 residues. Trimming cost V 0 bases and J 5 bases; bases outside gene matches: 18.

This clone was found once. One base separates it from a far larger clone, so it is likely a read error. At the DNA level, this CDR3 is encoded by other sequences in the same sample as well. The V gene is TRDV2, the J gene TRDJ1; TRDD3 agrees at 11 bases. TCRdb leaves out the J gene; it was filled in here by matching the DNA to germline. After removal of 4 bases from V and 2 bases from J, the junction contained 11 bases not matched to a gene. Germline loops: CDR1 GEAIGNYY, CDR2 EKD. The CDR3 sequence is 17 residues long. In nucleotides, the CDR3 is TGTGCCTGTGATACCGTTGGGGGATACGGAGGAACCGATAAACTCATCTTT. The encoded protein is CACDTVGGYGGTDKLIF.

In its sample, this clone is hyperexpanded. The same CDR3 arises from other DNA sequences in this sample as well. The CDR3 nucleotides are TGTGCCTGTGTCTTACTGGGGGTTGCCGATAAACTCATCTTT. It translates to CACVLLGVADKLIF. The chain carries TRDV2 and TRDJ1, with 8 bases lining up with TRDD3. Losses at the gene ends were 5 bases for V and 3 bases for J; bases not matched to a gene: 7. The CDR3 is 14 residues long. CDR1 GEAIGNYY and CDR2 EKD come from the germline V gene.

A word on this clone: With only one base between it and a far larger clone, this is likely a read error. The genes are TRDV2 and TRDJ1; no clear D. As TCRdb names no J gene, one was assigned here on the basis of a DNA match to germline. The CDR3 contains 15 residues. The germline V gene encodes CDR1 GEAIGNYY and CDR2 EKD. V lost 0 bases and J 6 bases, leaving 16 bases between the germline ends. The CDR3 is CACDTIGSRTYKLIF. The DNA of the CDR3 is TGTGCCTGTGACACCATCGGGTCGCGTACCTATAAACTCATCTTT.

This clone qualifies as hyperexpanded. J is TRDJ1 and V is TRDV2; D call uncertain. Germline CDR1 reads GEAIGNYY; CDR2 reads EKD. The V gene lost 3 bases and the J gene lost 0 bases, with 7 bases spanning the gap. The CDR3 loop spans 13 amino acids. The CDR3 bases are TGTGCCTGTGACCTCCTCGACACCGATAAACTCATCTTT. This encodes CACDLLDTDKLIF.

As regards this clone: A far larger clone is just one base off, so this is likely a read error. The sample carries other DNA sequences with the same CDR3. The chain recombines TRDV2 with TRDJ1, with 7 bases that match TRDD3. The CDR3 has 17 residues. Germline CDR1 is GEAIGNYY and CDR2 is EKD. The CDR3 reads CACDNLGVTSYTDKLIF. In nucleotides, the CDR3 is TGTGCCTGTGACAATCTGGGGGTTACATCGTACACAGATAAACTCATCTTT.